What follows are 17 T cell receptor beta chains derived from one specimen sequenced in a study of cytomegalovirus exposure and HLA in healthy donors. The primer mix had 60 Vbeta and 13 Jbeta primers. Generated by immunoSEQ multiplex PCR, the TCRdb table keeps only in-frame clones and is missing some. The data show more than 90,000 clones, 81% seen once. Specimen: PBMCs. The source of these receptors is a woman in her 70s in good health and CMV-seropositive.

The chain joins TRBV5-1 to TRBJ2-3; 13 nucleotides match TRBD2. Per germline, CDR1 SGHRS and CDR2 YFSETQ. After removal of 0 bases from V and 3 bases from J, the junction contained 1 base not matched to a gene. CDR3 length: 16 residues. The CDR3 sequence: CASSLGLAGGTDTQYF. The DNA for the CDR3 is TGCGCCAGCAGCTTGGGACTAGCGGGAGGAACAGATACGCAGTATTTT.

The J gene is TRBJ1-1, the V gene TRBV2; D is perhaps TRBD1 (6 bases). Trimming stripped 9 bases from V and 3 bases from J, with 17 bases between. Per the germline V gene, CDR1 is SNHLY and CDR2 is FYNNEI. CDR3 length equals 14 residues. CDR3 sequence (DNA): TGTGCCAGTTCTACAGGGCCTAGGGACACTGAAGCTTTCTTT. It yields the protein CASSTGPRDTEAFF.

This rearrangement joins TRBV30 to TRBJ2-3, with TRBD1 as a possible D gene (6 bases). With 2 bases removed from V and 2 bases from J, the gap between germline ends came to 17 bases. Looked up from germline, CDR1 is GTSNPN and CDR2 is SVGIG (reference sequence). The CDR3 is made up of 16 amino acids. The CDR3 bases are TGTGCCTGGAGTCGCGCCAAGACAGGACTCACAGATACGCAGTATTTT. Protein product: CAWSRAKTGLTDTQYF.

J is TRBJ2-3 and V is TRBV18; 9 bases fit TRBD2. Trimming cost V 6 bases and J 3 bases; bases outside gene matches: 10. The CDR3 covers 16 residues. Germline V gene sequence: CDR1 KGHSH, CDR2 LQKENI. The CDR3 DNA sequence: TGTGCCAGCTCCCCGGGACTAGCCCCAGGTACAGATACGCAGTATTTT. Residues: CASSPGLAPGTDTQYF.

In DNA, the CDR3 is TGTGCCAGCAGCCTAACTAGCGGGCTAACCGGGGAGCTGTTTTTT. Translated: CASSLTSGLTGELFF. This chain links TRBV7-8 with TRBJ2-2; TRBD2 matches 9 bases. The trim removed 5 bases at V and 5 bases at J, leaving 6 bases unmatched. Germline assignment: CDR1 SGHVS and CDR2 FQNEAQ. The CDR3 has 15 amino acids.

This clone was counted only a few times. V usage is TRBV6-5 and J usage is TRBJ1-4; D gene uncertain. V dropped 5 bases and J dropped 3 bases, with 10 bases sitting between them. CDR1 and CDR2 (germline): MNHEY, SVGAGI. CDR3 size: 14 residues. The DNA of the CDR3 is TGTGCCAGCAGTCCGACTGCCGCTAATGAAAAACTGTTTTTT. Translating it yields CASSPTAANEKLFF.

The gene calls are TRBV7-2 and TRBJ2-5; TRBD1 is a possible D gene (6 bases). Germline CDR1 is SGHTA and CDR2 is FQGNSA. V was clipped by 1 base and J by 11 bases, with 14 bases between them. The length of the CDR3 is 13 residues. The CDR3 sequence: CASSLEAGDEQYF. CDR3 nucleotides: TGTGCCAGCAGCTTAGAGGCAGGGGATGAGCAGTACTTC. The whole variable domain, filled in from reference TRBV7-2 and TRBJ2-5, reads GAGVSQSPSNKVTEKGKDVELRCDPISGHTALYWYRQSLGQGLEFLIYFQGNSAPDKSGLPSDRFSAERTGGSVSTLTIQRTQQEDSAVYLCASSLEAGDEQYFGPGTRLLVL.

This sequence joins TRBV29-1 and TRBJ1-2; the match to TRBD1 covers 7 bases. V trimming: 4 bases; J trimming: 0 bases; junction bases outside the gene matches: 5. This CDR3 has 14 residues. Germline assignment: CDR1 SQVTM and CDR2 ANQGSEA. This chain's CDR3 is CSVASGTANYGYTF. In nucleotides, the CDR3 is TGCAGCGTTGCGTCCGGGACAGCTAACTATGGCTACACCTTC.

V gene TRBV18 combines with J gene TRBJ1-6, with D perhaps TRBD1 (5 bases). From germline, CDR1 is KGHSH and CDR2 LQKENI. V was trimmed by 2 bases and J by 0 bases, leaving 11 bases between them. CDR3 length: 17 amino acids. The CDR3 spells CASSPAGINSYNSPLHF. The CDR3 nucleotides read TGTGCCAGCTCACCAGCAGGGATAAACTCCTATAATTCACCCCTCCACTTT.

CDR3 DNA: TGTGCCAGTAGTATAAGGTCGGGGAACACCGGGGAGCTGTTTTTT. Translating it yields CASSIRSGNTGELFF. J is TRBJ2-2 and V is TRBV19, with D unclear. The CDR3 sequence is 15 residues long. Trimming shortened V by 2 bases and J by 1 base, and 8 bases separated the two germline ends. Germline V CDR1 and CDR2: LNHDA, SQIVND (reference sequence).

The chain joins TRBV27 to TRBJ2-7; no clear D gene. The germline V and J ends were trimmed by 3 bases and 2 bases, with 11 bases remaining between them. Per germline, CDR1 MNHEY and CDR2 SMNVEV (reference sequence). The CDR3 is made up of 14 amino acids. In nucleotides, the CDR3 is TGTGCCAGCAGTTTTTGGCAGCGCCCCTACGAGCAGTACTTC. Its protein is CASSFWQRPYEQYF.

V is TRBV28 and J is TRBJ2-5; maybe TRBD2 (5 bases). The J call may be in error: the DNA end matches TRBJ2-7 better. Germline V gene sequence: CDR1 MDHEN, CDR2 SYDVKM. The CDR3 runs to 13 residues. The CDR3 protein is CASSAPGVYEQYF. Written as DNA, the CDR3 is TGTGCCAGCAGTGCCCCCGGGGTCTACGAGCAGTACTTC.

The chain employs TRBV6-5 and TRBJ2-2, with 7 bases that match TRBD2. Germline V gene lookup returns CDR1 MNHEY and CDR2 SVGAGI. V trimming: 2 bases; J trimming: 4 bases; junction bases outside the gene matches: 4. CDR3 length equals 15 residues. CDR3 amino acids: CASSYRREPTGELFF. CDR3 DNA: TGTGCCAGCAGTTACCGGCGGGAGCCCACCGGGGAGCTGTTTTTT.

The chain carries TRBV5-1 and TRBJ1-2, with TRBD1 as a possible D gene (5 bases). The CDR3 is 14 amino acids. Per germline, CDR1 SGHRS and CDR2 YFSETQ. Trimming took 0 bases from V and 8 from J, leaving 14 bases between them. CDR3 loop: CASSLEGATGGYTF. In DNA, the CDR3 is TGCGCCAGCAGCTTGGAAGGGGCCACCGGGGGCTACACCTTC.

This clone was detected a few times. The V call is TRBV19, the J call TRBJ2-4; a weak D match, TRBD1 (5 bases). The CDR3 has 17 residues. Germline V gene sequence: CDR1 LNHDA, CDR2 SQIVND (reference sequence). Trimming took 2 bases from V and 3 from J, leaving 17 bases between them. The CDR3 DNA reads as TGTGCCAGTAGTATACTCGACAGTAGGTTCAACAAAAACATTCAGTACTTC. Protein product: CASSILDSRFNKNIQYF. Full variable domain (remainder filled in from reference TRBV19 and TRBJ2-4): DGGITQSPKYLFRKEGQNVTLSCEQNLNHDAMYWYRQDPGQGLRLIYYSQIVNDFQKGDIAEGYSVSREKKESFPLTVTSAQKNPTAFYLCASSILDSRFNKNIQYFGAGTRLSVL.

V usage is TRBV5-4 and J usage is TRBJ2-5, with TRBD2 matching over 8 bases. V was pared by 4 bases and J by 5 bases, with 19 bases of the junction left unmatched. CDR3 length: 18 amino acids. The germline CDR1 and CDR2 sequences are SGHNT and YYREEE (reference sequence). The CDR3 bases are TGTGCCAGCAGCCCGATCACCCATAGCGGGAATTTGGGGGAGACCCAGTACTTC. Its protein product is CASSPITHSGNLGETQYF.

The V call is TRBV6-5, the J call TRBJ2-1; 8 positions agree with TRBD1. The CDR3 loop spans 16 amino acids. The germline gives CDR1 MNHEY, CDR2 SVGAGI. The V and J ends lost 4 bases and 0 bases, in that order; junction bases with no gene match: 5. DNA for the CDR3: TGTGCCAGCAGTTCTCGGACAGGGAGCTCCTACAATGAGCAGTTCTTC. It yields the protein CASSSRTGSSYNEQFF.